This record covers a single T cell receptor beta chain. There is no known antigen for this receptor. Base quality data are lacking; no much larger clone is found one base away. This sample was taken from a study of T cell clones after liver transplantation (dated by TCRdb to about 2019). The study in broad terms: The samples were obtained from ITN030ST, a randomized trial that attempted immunosuppression withdrawal within 2 years after liver transplantation. Donor-reactive T cell clones were identified by TCRbeta sequencing after a pre-transplant mixed lymphocyte reaction and then tracked in post-transplant blood. Third party-reactive TCRbeta sequences from pre-transplant MLRs were also identified as an antigen-independent comparator for donor-reactive sequences. Three of the eight recipients were HCV-positive; the others were transplanted for non-autoimmune, non-viral indications. Subjects received no induction therapy and standard immunosuppression until randomization at 12-24 months post-transplant. Tolerance meant complete immunosuppression withdrawal for at least one year without liver enzymes rising beyond twice the upper limit of normal. Blood samples were taken pre-transplant, pre-randomization before withdrawal, and post-randomization after full withdrawal or failed withdrawal. Of the 8 liver transplant recipients making up the studied cohort, 3 were classified as tolerant and 5 as non-tolerant. Study-wide conclusions, independent of this receptor: Because allograft tissue specimens were not available, migration of donor-reactive T cells into the graft, rather than deletion, may have occurred. Circulating donor-reactive CD4 TCRbeta sequences fell significantly post-transplant in 5 of 8 subjects, irrespective of tolerance or HCV status. Once repertoire turnover was taken into account, donor-reactive detection showed a significant reduction for CD4 in 7 of 8 subjects and for CD8 in 8 of 8. Low numbers of available donor cells limited the measurable donor-reactive repertoire in a couple of subjects. Conclusions were preliminary, limited by small, heterogeneous patient numbers and non-standardized post-transplant time points. A greater decline was seen for donor-reactive sequences than for third party-reactive sequences, suggesting partial antigen-specific deletion unrelated to withdrawal success.

High-throughput TCRbeta CDR3 sequencing of frozen genomic DNA was performed by immunoSEQ, including PCR amplification, mapping, bias correction and internal controls. In the source study's methods: Only productive rearrangements were retained, with each unique TCRbeta sequence defined by its CDR3 nucleotide sequence together with its V and J gene. A sequence counted as donor-reactive only if the sequence showed at least 5-fold expansion in CFSE-low cells compared with unstimulated pre-transplant cells and had a frequency of at least 0.01%. Minimum frequency thresholds were set for each subject based on the unstimulated sample with the lowest template count, ensuring at least 90% detection power. Jensen-Shannon divergence between the top 1000 TCRbeta sequences after and before transplant was used to measure repertoire turnover. Two-sided Fisher's exact tests were used to test for changes in the detection of donor-reactive sequences. The table comes from immuneACCESS by way of TCRdb, which keeps in-frame sequences with V and J called. Part of the clones is missing from these tables; in studies checked, under half for an unresolved V gene and the rest for unknown reasons. That table gives V, J and clone size, and the DNA gave D and trimming. The sample table lists 65,000 to 80,000 clones, approximately 82% of them with a count of one. The ten largest clones take up less than 3% of the sample.

Its CDR3 holds 11 amino acids, cysteine through phenylalanine. Kept here is only the CDR3 DNA, which spans 33 bases and is read in frame from base 1. V lost 0 bases and J lost 8 bases; the stretch between them is 5 bases long. Based on the germline V gene (reference sequence), the CDR1 and CDR2 sequences are SGHKS and YYEKEE. Unstimulated PBMCs, after thawing, were stained for CD3, CD4 and CD8 and then FACS-sorted into CD3+CD4+ and CD3+CD8+ populations. Each of the 8 studied subjects was randomized to immunosuppression withdrawal. The Qiagen DNeasy Blood and Tissue Kit was used for genomic DNA isolation.

The clonotype comes from a human patient who received a liver transplant. After a transplant, some T cells may be the graft donor's own cells. The V gene is TRBV5-5 and the J gene is TRBJ1-2, with the D segment identity uncertain. The sample consisted of CD4+ T cells from blood, taken at the 22-month timepoint. The sequence in DNA is TGTGCCAGCAGCTTGGCGGCGGGCTACACCTTC. Its translation is CASSLAAGYTF. Full variable domain (CDR3 extended with the reference TRBV5-5 and TRBJ1-2 proteins): DAGVTQSPTHLIKTRGQQVTLRCSPISGHKSVSWYQQVLGQGPQFIFQYYEKEERGRGNFPDRFSARQFPNYSSELNVNALLLGDSALYLCASSLAAGYTFGSGTRLTVV.